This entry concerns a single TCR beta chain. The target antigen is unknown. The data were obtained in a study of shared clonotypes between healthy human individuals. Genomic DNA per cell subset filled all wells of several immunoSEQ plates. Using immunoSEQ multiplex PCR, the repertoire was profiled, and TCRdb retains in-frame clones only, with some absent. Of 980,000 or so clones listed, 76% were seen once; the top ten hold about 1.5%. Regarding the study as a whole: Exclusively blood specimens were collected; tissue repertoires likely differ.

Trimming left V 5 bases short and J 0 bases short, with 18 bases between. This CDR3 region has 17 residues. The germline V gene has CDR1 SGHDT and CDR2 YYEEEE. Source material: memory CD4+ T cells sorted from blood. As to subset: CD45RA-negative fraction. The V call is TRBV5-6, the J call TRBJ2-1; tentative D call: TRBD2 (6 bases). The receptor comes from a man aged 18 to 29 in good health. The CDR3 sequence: CASRPRLEWSSYNEQFF. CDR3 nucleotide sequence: TGTGCCAGCAGGCCCAGACTAGAGTGGAGCTCCTACAATGAGCAGTTCTTC.